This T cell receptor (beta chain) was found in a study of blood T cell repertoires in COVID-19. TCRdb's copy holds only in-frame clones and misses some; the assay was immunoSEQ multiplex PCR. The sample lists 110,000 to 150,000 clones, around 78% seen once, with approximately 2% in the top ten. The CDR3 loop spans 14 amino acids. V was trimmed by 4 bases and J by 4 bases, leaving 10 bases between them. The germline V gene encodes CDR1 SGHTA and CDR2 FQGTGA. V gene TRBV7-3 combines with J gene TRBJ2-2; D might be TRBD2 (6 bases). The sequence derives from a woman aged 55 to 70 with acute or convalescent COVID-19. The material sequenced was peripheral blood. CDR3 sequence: CASSSGLPTGELFF. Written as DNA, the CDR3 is TGTGCCAGCAGCTCGGGACTTCCCACCGGGGAGCTGTTTTTT.